What follows is one T cell receptor (beta chain) and its context. This receptor's antigen is unknown. A read error may account for a junction end that differs from germline. This sample was included in a study of T cell responses to AZD1222 COVID-19 vaccine (dated by TCRdb to about 2021). With respect to the entire study: A total of over 230 trial participants underwent TCR sequencing, of whom 207 received two doses of AZD1222 and 26 received two doses of the MenACWY control vaccine. Trial participants were enrolled by age into 18-55, 56-69 and 70-plus year subgroups, with around 140, 26 and 57 TCR-sequenced participants respectively.

The CDR3 regions of human TCRbeta chains were subjected to immunosequencing. The study's own analysis went as follows. TCRs in the repertoires were matched against a reference library of SARS-CoV-2-specific TCRs that had been generated with the MIRA antigen-specificity platform. Breadth meant the fraction of unique TCRs that were SARS-CoV-2-associated, whereas depth meant the fraction of total T cells that were SARS-CoV-2-associated. Using the MIRA data, each spike-specific TCR was mapped to the spike region that the TCR reacts to and placed in a CD4 or CD8 class. Log10-transformed breadth and depth values were compared by one-way ANOVA with Sidak's multiple comparisons tests. Here the immuneACCESS table is served through TCRdb, limited to in-frame sequences with V and J called. Missing clones are a known gap in these copies; in checked studies unresolved V genes cover under half, and the rest lacks a known reason. V and J calls and clone size come straight from that table; D and trimming were deduced from the DNA. In all, the sample holds 110,000 to 150,000 clones, and roughly 91% of those were seen once. The ten biggest clones cover 2.5% to 3.5% of the sample.

CDR1 GTSNPN and CDR2 SVGIG were looked up in the germline V gene (reference sequence). The CDR3 sequence holds 13 residues, the cysteine and phenylalanine included. Only CDR3 DNA remains: 39 bases, in frame from the first base. Overall results and qualifications from the work: Reportedly, almost half of the unique spike-specific TCRs recognized epitopes lying outside the regions that are mutated in the B.1.351 and B.1.1.7 variants. Because no day 14 peak-response samples were available, the repertoires could be characterized only after the peak T cell response. Only five to seven AZD1222 recipients were SARS-CoV-2 seropositive at baseline, limiting conclusions about previously exposed vaccinees. A significant rise in spike-specific TCR breadth and depth was observed after two AZD1222 doses relative to day 0 and relative to MenACWY recipients. In the small 56-69-year group, the increase in depth fell short of significance, most likely because of low power. CD4 TCRs associated with the vaccine covered the entire spike protein, and the dominant responses were in regions 160-218 and 743-854. Participants were mostly white British, with more females than males. The authors suggested clonal diversity may have been underestimated.

The time point label for this specimen denotes: about 28 days (+/-7) after the second vaccine dose. AZD1222 recipients whose second dose came at about 4 weeks and those whose second dose came at about 12 weeks were combined into one group, since spike-specific TCR depth and breadth did not differ between the two schedules. Vaccinee samples came from UK trials COV001 and COV002, including a single-blind randomized controlled phase 2/3 trial of AZD1222 (ChAdOx1 nCoV-19) in healthy adults. For TCRbeta chain sequencing, PBMC samples from trial participants were taken at day 0 and at day 28 after the second dose.

The V and J segments used are TRBV30 and TRBJ1-3; the D gene is not confidently resolved. The receptor was derived from an adult who received the AZD1222 COVID-19 vaccine. The sample in question was peripheral blood, obtained 28 days after the second AZD1222 dose. The CDR3: CAWRGDSRNTIYF. DNA sequence: TGTGCCTGGAGGGGCGACTCTAGAAACACCATATATTTT.